This TCR beta chain was sequenced in a study of technical replicates of blood from a handful of donors. Libraries were prepared by immunoSEQ multiplex PCR; TCRdb keeps only in-frame clonotypes and omits some of them. The sample comprises about 76,000 clones, around 94% of which are singletons, and about 0.38% rests with the top ten. The ends lost 0 bases at V and 7 bases at J; junction bases unmatched: 5. CDR1 and CDR2 from the germline V gene are SGHDT and YYEEEE. The CDR3 runs to 15 residues. The sample taken for sequencing was T cells isolated from PBMCs. The V and J genes are TRBV5-6 and TRBJ2-1; 9 bases are a match to TRBD1. The source of this sequence is a human donor in good health. CDR3 sequence reads: CASSLVHRGPNEQFF. The CDR3 DNA reads as TGTGCCAGCAGCTTGGTCCACAGGGGGCCAAATGAGCAGTTCTTC.